The sequence of this TCR beta chain was determined in a study of T-cell reconstitution after alpha-beta-depleted transplantation in children (dated by TCRdb to the mid-2010s). For context, the study as a whole: Using TCR repertoire profiling, the study quantitatively followed how T-cell immune reconstitution unfolded in children after TCRalphabeta/CD19-depleted allogeneic hematopoietic cell transplantation.

As for this clonotype: The antigen this receptor binds is unknown. Per-base quality was not reported, and no clone a single base away is much larger than it.

The protocol used for the library was PCR. The run used an Illumina HiSeq 2500. TCR libraries were prepared with molecular barcoding, using unique molecular identifiers to normalize TCRbeta repertoire quantification. The public reads were reanalyzed by TCRdb: fastp trimming at Q25, MiXCR alignment, in-frame beta chains only. Rows with a matching CDR3 protein are joined into one entry that keeps the most common DNA and genes. The sample table lists 170,000 or so distinct CDR3 sequences, roughly 7.5% of them with a count of one. The top ten hold around 2.7% of the sample. V and J lose 0 bases and 1 base, and a span of 6 bases separates them. CDR1 MNHEY and CDR2 SVGAGI are derived from the germline V gene. The CDR3 holds 15 amino acids from the cysteine to the phenylalanine. Of all the DNA, just the CDR3 is kept, 45 bases in frame from base 1.

The rearrangement combines TRBV6-5 with TRBJ2-2; D gene: possibly TRBD2, on 5 matching bases. The clonotype originates from a human donor who donated a stem cell graft to a child with Wiskott-Aldrich syndrome. Source: PBMCs from the stem cell graft donor, taken from the stem cell graft. In nucleotides, the sequence is TGTGCCAGCAGTTACTCTGCGGGGAACACCGGGGAGCTGTTTTTT. Translated, this gives CASSYSAGNTGELFF.